One sample yielded the 28 T cell receptor beta chains listed below, sequenced in a study of blood T cell repertoires in COVID-19. The repertoire was sequenced with immunoSEQ multiplex PCR; TCRdb's copy has only in-frame clones and lacks some. The sample has 97,000 or so clones; about four fifths are singletons. The sample consisted of peripheral blood. Receptors were obtained from a man older than 75 with acute or convalescent COVID-19.

The chain employs TRBV27 and TRBJ2-5; 8 bases fit TRBD2. This CDR3 is built from 14 residues. The germline gives CDR1 MNHEY, CDR2 SMNVEV (reference sequence). The V segment lost 5 bases and the J segment 5 bases; nucleotides outside the gene matches: 7. CDR3 region: CASSSSGVRETQYF. Written as DNA, the CDR3 is TGTGCCAGCAGTAGTAGCGGGGTCCGTGAGACCCAGTACTTC.

The chain links TRBV5-1 to TRBJ1-1; D remains ambiguous. The CDR3 totals 13 residues. With 4 bases removed from V and 8 bases from J, the gap between germline ends came to 15 bases. Germline V CDR1 and CDR2: SGHRS, YFSETQ. The CDR3 reads CASSQFDPGEAFF. The CDR3 DNA sequence: TGCGCCAGCAGCCAATTCGATCCCGGGGAAGCTTTCTTT.

This chain links TRBV28 with TRBJ2-3; TRBD1 matches 9 bases. J gave up 8 bases and V 5 bases, and 5 bases lay outside the gene matches. The CDR3 has 13 amino acids. Germline assignment: CDR1 MDHEN and CDR2 SYDVKM. The CDR3, as DNA: TGTGCCAGCAGTCCCCGGACAGGGGTTACGCAGTATTTT. Translating it yields CASSPRTGVTQYF.

This clone has only a few counts. The genes are TRBV9 and TRBJ1-2; D not certain. CDR3 length equals 17 residues. Trimming cost V 0 bases and J 1 base, with 16 bases left between them. Germline V lookup: CDR1 SGDLS, CDR2 YYNGEE. The CDR3: CASSVGGLFNLNYGYTF. The DNA for the CDR3 is TGTGCCAGCAGCGTAGGTGGCCTCTTCAACCTTAACTATGGCTACACCTTC.

The rearrangement links TRBV10-2 to TRBJ2-1; 9 nucleotides match TRBD1. This CDR3 region has 15 residues. Germline CDR1 WSHSY, CDR2 SAAADI. The V and J ends lost 5 bases and 3 bases, in that order; junction bases with no gene match: 5. This CDR3 reads CASSPPGQGYNEQFF. Here the CDR3 DNA reads TGCGCCAGCAGTCCGCCGGGACAGGGCTACAATGAGCAGTTCTTC.

This clone was recorded once. In DNA, the CDR3 is TGTGCCAGCAGCTTAGTGGGGGGTGAAAAACTGTTTTTT. Its protein product is CASSLVGGEKLFF. The J gene is TRBJ1-4, the V gene TRBV7-2; tentatively, D is TRBD1 (5 bases). Trimming removed 1 base from V and 7 bases from J, with 7 bases in between. This CDR3 has 13 amino acids. The germline V gene has CDR1 SGHTA and CDR2 FQGNSA.

In this sample, this clone turned up once. The rearrangement links TRBV19 to TRBJ1-2; D may be TRBD1 (6 bases). Trimming removed 3 bases from V and 6 bases from J, with 17 bases in between. The CDR3 consists of 15 residues. Germline V gives CDR1 LNHDA, CDR2 SQIVND (reference sequence). CDR3 sequence (DNA): TGTGCCAGTAGTATCTCAGGGGTCGATGCGCATGGCTACACCTTC. It yields the protein CASSISGVDAHGYTF. The whole variable domain, remainder taken from reference TRBV19 and TRBJ1-2, is DGGITQSPKYLFRKEGQNVTLSCEQNLNHDAMYWYRQDPGQGLRLIYYSQIVNDFQKGDIAEGYSVSREKKESFPLTVTSAQKNPTAFYLCASSISGVDAHGYTFGSGTRLTVV.

The CDR3 region is CASSLDRTSYEQYF. The CDR3 nucleotides are TGTGCCAGCAGCTTAGATAGGACTAGCTACGAGCAGTACTTC. The V gene is TRBV7-2, the J gene TRBJ2-7; 7 bases line up with TRBD2. J gave up 3 bases and V 1 base, and 3 bases lay outside the gene matches. The CDR3 totals 14 residues. The germline V gene has CDR1 SGHTA and CDR2 FQGNSA.

V is TRBV6-2 or TRBV6-3 and J is TRBJ1-1, with unresolved D. Looked up from germline, CDR1 is MNHEY and CDR2 is SVGEGT. The CDR3 loop spans 14 amino acids. Trimming shortened V by 2 bases and J by 1 base, and 8 bases separated the two germline ends. The CDR3 bases are TGTGCCAGCAGTTACCCCTCGGGGAACACTGAAGCTTTCTTT. Protein sequence: CASSYPSGNTEAFF.

V gene TRBV5-5 combines with J gene TRBJ2-5; D is possibly TRBD2 (5 bases). The CDR3 consists of 17 residues. Trimming shortened V by 4 bases and J by 2 bases, and 21 bases separated the two germline ends. The germline CDR1 and CDR2 sequences are SGHKS and YYEKEE (reference sequence). This CDR3 reads CASSPHLGSDLQETQYF. The CDR3 nucleotides read TGTGCCAGCAGCCCCCACCTAGGTAGCGACCTGCAAGAGACCCAGTACTTC.

J is TRBJ1-1 and V is TRBV19; D is ambiguous. V dropped 10 bases and J dropped 0 bases, with 18 bases sitting between them. CDR3 length equals 15 residues. Germline loops: CDR1 LNHDA, CDR2 SQIVND (reference sequence). The CDR3 DNA reads as TGTGCCACCCAGCGGGCAGTTACTATGAACACTGAAGCTTTCTTT. This codes for CATQRAVTMNTEAFF.

The J gene is TRBJ1-4, the V gene TRBV5-4, with D possibly TRBD1 on 5 matching bases. The CDR3 extends over 19 amino acids. CDR1 is SGHNT, CDR2 YYREEE, per germline (reference sequence). V lost 0 bases and J lost 3, with 21 bases in between. The CDR3 bases are TGTGCCAGCAGCTTGGGCCAGGGAAGTGGGATAAGGGCTAATGAAAAACTGTTTTTT. It codes for CASSLGQGSGIRANEKLFF.

V usage is TRBV9 and J usage is TRBJ2-1; 7 nucleotides line up with TRBD1. Losses at the gene ends were 4 bases for V and 0 bases for J; bases not matched to a gene: 16. Germline CDR1 reads SGDLS; CDR2 reads YYNGEE. The CDR3 totals 19 residues. CDR3 in DNA: TGTGCCAGCAGCCCCCGGACAGGATCGGAGGTAGGCTCCTACAATGAGCAGTTCTTC. Its protein product is CASSPRTGSEVGSYNEQFF.

This rearrangement joins TRBV7-6 to TRBJ2-2, with D tentatively TRBD1 (6 bases). CDR3 length: 13 residues. Germline V gives CDR1 SGHVS, CDR2 FNYEAQ. V was trimmed by 5 bases and J by 8 bases, leaving 12 bases between them. The CDR3 loop is CASSLQGAGELFF. The CDR3 DNA reads as TGTGCCAGCAGCCTACAGGGTGCTGGGGAGCTGTTTTTT.

V usage is TRBV10-2 and J usage is TRBJ2-7; 7 bases agree with TRBD2. Germline trimming cut 3 bases from V and 0 bases from J; bases unmatched to any gene: 5. CDR1 WSHSY and CDR2 SAAADI come from the germline V gene. CDR3 size: 15 residues. Here the CDR3 reads CASSEVGGSSYEQYF. As DNA, the CDR3 is TGCGCCAGCAGTGAAGTCGGCGGGAGCTCCTACGAGCAGTACTTC.

This chain uses TRBV10-3 with TRBJ2-7; tentative D call: TRBD2 (5 bases). This CDR3 contains 17 residues. CDR1 is ENHRY and CDR2 is SYGVKD in the germline V gene. Trimming stripped 3 bases from V and 1 base from J, with 19 bases between. CDR3 amino acids: CAISEPRSGRQSYEQYF. The DNA of the CDR3 is TGTGCCATCAGTGAACCGCGGAGCGGCCGTCAGTCCTACGAGCAGTACTTC.

This chain connects TRBV19 to TRBJ1-1; 7 nucleotides align to TRBD1. V lost 3 bases and J lost 6; bases outside the gene matches: 7. The CDR3 is 14 residues long. Germline V CDR1 and CDR2: LNHDA, SQIVND (reference sequence). The CDR3 here is CASSMPRQGPEAFF. In DNA form, the CDR3 reads TGTGCCAGTAGTATGCCTCGACAGGGTCCTGAAGCTTTCTTT.

This chain uses TRBV20-1 with TRBJ1-4, with D tentatively TRBD1 (6 bases). The V end was cut by 3 bases, the J end by 5 bases, with 13 bases between. This CDR3 is built from 14 residues. Germline CDR1 DFQATT, CDR2 SNEGSKA (reference sequence). The CDR3 spells CSASTGQRNEKLFF. The CDR3 DNA follows: TGCAGTGCTAGTACAGGGCAACGGAATGAAAAACTGTTTTTT.

The chain uses TRBV7-2 and TRBJ2-4, with TRBD1 as a possible D gene (6 bases). The ends were cut back, 3 bases at V and 6 bases at J, with 15 bases in the middle. Germline V lookup: CDR1 SGHTA, CDR2 FQGNSA. The CDR3 totals 15 residues. The CDR3 region has the DNA TGTGCCAGCAGCTTCATAGGGGGAGACCGAAACATTCAGTACTTC. Translated: CASSFIGGDRNIQYF.

This chain links TRBV7-2 with TRBJ2-7; 7 nucleotides align to TRBD2. CDR1 is SGHTA and CDR2 is FQGNSA in the germline V gene. V gave up 1 base and J gave up 6 bases; unmatched junction bases: 3. The length of the CDR3 is 13 residues. In DNA, the CDR3 is TGTGCCAGCAGCTTAGAGTCGGGGGGCGAGCAGTACTTC. Translated, it gives CASSLESGGEQYF. The whole variable domain, remainder taken from reference TRBV7-2 and TRBJ2-7, is GAGVSQSPSNKVTEKGKDVELRCDPISGHTALYWYRQSLGQGLEFLIYFQGNSAPDKSGLPSDRFSAERTGGSVSTLTIQRTQQEDSAVYLCASSLESGGEQYFGPGTRLTVT.

The chain uses TRBV7-2 and TRBJ1-2, with TRBD1 identical over 8 bases. V lost 5 bases to trimming and J lost 4 bases; unmatched junction nucleotides: 15. This CDR3 region has 17 residues. Germline loops: CDR1 SGHTA, CDR2 FQGNSA. The CDR3 here is CASSHRQGPRTAYGYTF. In DNA, the CDR3 is TGTGCCAGCAGCCACCGACAGGGGCCACGTACTGCCTATGGCTACACCTTC.

The V gene is TRBV6-6, the J gene TRBJ2-7; 10 positions agree with TRBD2. The CDR3 spans 14 residues. Germline CDR1 MNHNY, CDR2 SVGAGI (reference sequence). V dropped 4 bases and J dropped 3; count of bases not matched to a gene: 3. This CDR3 reads CASSSSGSLYEQYF. In DNA form, the CDR3 reads TGTGCCAGCAGTTCTAGCGGGAGTCTCTACGAGCAGTACTTC.

The rearrangement joins TRBV19 to TRBJ2-1; TRBD1 matches 9 bases. V lost 9 bases and J lost 6; bases outside the gene matches: 15. The germline V gene encodes CDR1 LNHDA and CDR2 SQIVND (reference sequence). The CDR3 sequence is 16 residues long. The CDR3 loop reads CASADYPGTGTNEQFF. Written as DNA, the CDR3 is TGTGCCAGCGCCGATTACCCCGGGACAGGGACCAATGAGCAGTTCTTC.

The chain couples TRBV2 to TRBJ1-1, with 8 bases matching TRBD1. This CDR3 contains 13 residues. CDR1 is SNHLY, CDR2 FYNNEI, per germline. V dropped 6 bases and J dropped 6; count of bases not matched to a gene: 6. CDR3 in amino acids: CASRGTGLSEAFF. In nucleotides, the CDR3 is TGTGCCAGCAGGGGGACAGGACTATCTGAAGCTTTCTTT.

V gene TRBV9 combines with J gene TRBJ2-3; the match to TRBD2 covers 12 bases. The V and J ends lost 0 bases and 5 bases, in that order; junction bases with no gene match: 10. Germline V gives CDR1 SGDLS, CDR2 YYNGEE. This CDR3 region has 18 residues. The CDR3 region is CASSVASGGAKVGDTQYF. The CDR3 nucleotides read TGTGCCAGCAGCGTAGCTAGCGGGGGGGCCAAGGTTGGAGATACGCAGTATTTT.

This rearrangement joins TRBV5-1 to TRBJ2-3; a possible D gene is TRBD1 (5 bases). V was clipped by 4 bases and J by 3 bases, with 18 bases between them. Germline-derived CDR1 and CDR2 are SGHRS and YFSETQ. There are 16 residues in the CDR3. This CDR3 reads CASSADTRLGTDTQYF. The CDR3 DNA sequence: TGCGCCAGCAGCGCGGACACCCGTCTCGGGACAGATACGCAGTATTTT.

The gene calls are TRBV9 and TRBJ2-7; 15 bases are shared with TRBD2. V shed 0 bases, J shed 3 bases, and the junction held 7 bases outside the gene matches. The germline V gene has CDR1 SGDLS and CDR2 YYNGEE. This CDR3 is 18 amino acids long. The CDR3: CASSVGQGLAGGIYEQYF. DNA of the CDR3: TGTGCCAGCAGCGTAGGGCAAGGACTAGCGGGAGGGATCTACGAGCAGTACTTC.

The V gene is TRBV11-3, the J gene TRBJ2-7; 7 bases align to TRBD2. This CDR3 is 14 amino acids long. The trim removed 5 bases at V and 6 bases at J, leaving 10 bases unmatched. Per the germline V gene, CDR1 is SGHNT and CDR2 is YENEEA. CDR3 sequence (DNA): TGTGCCAGCAGCCCCCAGCGACTAGCCGGCGAGCAGTACTTC. The encoded protein is CASSPQRLAGEQYF.